This T cell receptor (beta chain) was observed in a study of PD-1 blockade in classical Hodgkin lymphoma (dated by TCRdb to 2018 to 2021). With respect to the entire study: Nivolumab dosing was 3 mg/kg intravenously every 2 weeks, continuing until either disease progression or unacceptable toxicity. A peripheral blood immune signature of response to PD-1 blockade in classical Hodgkin lymphoma was defined using TCR beta sequencing and CyTOF.

In regard to this clone: No cognate antigen has been identified for it. The input lacks base qualities; no much larger clone sits a single base away.

The Qiagen DNeasy kit was used to extract genomic DNA both from unsorted PBMCs and from the negatively selected CD4+ and CD8+ fractions. TCR beta CDR3 regions were subjected to amplification by immunoSEQ multiplex PCR with primers that anneal to V and J segments. A synthetic immune receptor repertoire was used to minimize amplification bias, and remaining bias was computationally removed after sequencing. The paper's data handling went like this. Repertoire diversity was quantified as the Shannon entropy index using custom Python scripts. Unsorted, CD4+ and CD8+ repertoires were analyzed separately, except for combined analyses in which CD4+ and CD8+ sequences were merged in silico. Clonal expansion was defined as a frequency increase of at least 2-fold after treatment compared with C1D1, and clones undetected at baseline were assigned a pseudocount of 0.5. Clones with 0 or 1 copy at C1D1 were classified as singleton clones, and clones with 2 or more copies were classified as non-singleton clones. Clones expanded in unsorted samples were labelled as CD4+, CD8+ or unknown by matching protein sequences in sorted samples from the same patient. Diversity changes from C1D1 to C4D1 were tested in paired samples using Wilcoxon tests. TCRdb mirrors the immuneACCESS table, restricted to in-frame sequences. Some clones are absent from its copies; in checked studies, under half trace to an unresolved V gene, and the reason for the others is unknown. V and J calls and clone size follow that table, whereas D and trimming were derived from the DNA. In all, the sample holds about 90,000 clones, and less than 95% of those were seen once. Around 3% of the sample rests with the top ten.

Results and caveats for the whole study, not just this receptor: Baseline TCR diversity was reported to be lower in newly diagnosed patients than in healthy donors, and even lower in relapsed/refractory patients. Lower diversity was seen in patients whose nivolumab began less than 1 year after ASCT, and these patients were left out of later analyses so that immune reconstitution would not confound the results. The study was limited to a single clinical trial cohort, and causes of repertoire differences, possibly disease activity or prior therapy, remained undefined. CD4+ but not CD8+ TCR diversity rose significantly by C4D1 (p=0.0027 vs p=0.16), most apparent in complete responders (p=0.02). Trial patients with a complete response had baseline diversity similar to that of newly diagnosed patients, while partial responders and progressors had significantly lower diversity.

Per the publication, the time point label means: cycle 4 day 1 (C4D1), after less than 7 weeks of nivolumab. Every trial patient had relapsed after autologous stem cell transplantation, and cohorts A, B and C differed in prior brentuximab vedotin exposure. The trial cohort included around 56 patients with relapsed/refractory classical Hodgkin lymphoma, and each patient had a best overall response of complete response, partial response or progressive disease. Trial patients were treated with single-agent nivolumab in the multi-cohort phase II CheckMate 205 trial. An independent review committee assessed best overall response by applying the 2007 International Working Group response criteria. PBMCs from the trial were collected at three points: immediately before nivolumab initiation (C1D1), and during therapy at cycle 2 day 1 and cycle 4 day 1. Peripheral blood was collected in 8 mL Vacutainer Cell Preparation Tubes, from which PBMCs were isolated by centrifugation and then cryopreserved.

V is pared back by 0 bases and J by 4 bases, with 12 bases lying between the germline termini. The CDR3 runs 15 amino acids, cysteine and phenylalanine included. The sequence is cut down to CDR3 DNA, 45 bases in frame from base 1. Looking up the germline V gene (reference sequence) yields CDR1 SEHNR and CDR2 FQNEAQ. The receptor chain draws on TRBV7-9 and TRBJ2-5, with the D gene call left open. This sequence was found in a human donor with classical Hodgkin lymphoma. The material sequenced was peripheral blood mononuclear cells (PBMCs), taken before the fourth cycle of nivolumab. The CDR3 here reads CASSLAMGFGETQYF. The nucleotide sequence reads as follows: TGTGCCAGCAGCTTAGCGATGGGCTTCGGAGAGACCCAGTACTTC.